The TCR beta chain under discussion was sequenced for a study of shared clonotypes between healthy human individuals. Study at large: Every donor yielded three CD4 naive, three CD4 memory, two CD8 naive and one CD8 memory plate.

The length of the CDR3 is 15 residues. Germline CDR1 SGHTA, CDR2 FQGTGA. V lost 5 bases and J 4 bases, leaving 15 bases between the germline ends. Across several immunoSEQ plates, the genomic DNA of each subset was split evenly. The repertoire was sequenced with immunoSEQ multiplex PCR; TCRdb's copy has only in-frame clones and lacks some. Altogether about 1.1 million clones are present, roughly 80% being singletons, with the ten largest covering 0.7% to 0.95%. The source material was memory CD4+ T cells from PBMCs. As for subset: CD45RA-negative fraction. The chain is built from TRBV7-3 and TRBJ1-5; D is perhaps TRBD1 (5 bases). This clonotype was obtained from a man aged 18 to 29 in good health. Some clones in this sample may be carry-over from other donors' samples. The DNA for the CDR3 is TGTGCCAGCAGCCAAAGAAGCGGGGGGAATCAGCCCCAGCATTTT. It encodes CASSQRSGGNQPQHF. Using reference TRBV7-3 and TRBJ1-5 for the parts outside the CDR3, the full variable domain is GAGVSQTPSNKVTEKGKYVELRCDPISGHTALYWYRQSLGQGPEFLIYFQGTGAADDSGLPNDRFFAVRPEGSVSTLKIQRTERGDSAVYLCASSQRSGGNQPQHFGDGTRLSIL.